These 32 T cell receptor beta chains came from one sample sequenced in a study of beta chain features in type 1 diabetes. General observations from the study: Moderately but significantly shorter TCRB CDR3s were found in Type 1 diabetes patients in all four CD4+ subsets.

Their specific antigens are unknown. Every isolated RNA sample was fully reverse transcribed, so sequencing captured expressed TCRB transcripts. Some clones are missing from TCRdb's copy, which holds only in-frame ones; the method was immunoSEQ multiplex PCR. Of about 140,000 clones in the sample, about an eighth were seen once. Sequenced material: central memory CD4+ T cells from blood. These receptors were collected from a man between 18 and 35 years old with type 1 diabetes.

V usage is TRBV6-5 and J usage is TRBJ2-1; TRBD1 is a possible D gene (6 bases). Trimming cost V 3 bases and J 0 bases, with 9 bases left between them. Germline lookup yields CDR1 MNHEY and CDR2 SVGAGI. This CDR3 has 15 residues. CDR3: CASSYKGVSYNEQFF. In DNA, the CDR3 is TGTGCCAGCAGTTATAAGGGGGTCTCCTACAATGAGCAGTTCTTC.

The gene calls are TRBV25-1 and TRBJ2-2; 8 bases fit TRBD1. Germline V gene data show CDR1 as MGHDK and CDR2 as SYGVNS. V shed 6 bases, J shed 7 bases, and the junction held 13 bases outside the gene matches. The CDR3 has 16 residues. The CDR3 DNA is TGTGCCAGCAGCTGGGCAGGGGGCCCAGCTGGCGGGGAGCTGTTTTTT. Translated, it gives CASSWAGGPAGGELFF.

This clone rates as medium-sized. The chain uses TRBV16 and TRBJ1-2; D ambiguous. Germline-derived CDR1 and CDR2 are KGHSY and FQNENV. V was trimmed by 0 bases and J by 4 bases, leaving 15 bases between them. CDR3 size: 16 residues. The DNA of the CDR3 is TGTGCCAGCAGCCAATCTAGGGTCAGCCGATCCTATGGCTACACCTTC. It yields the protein CASSQSRVSRSYGYTF.

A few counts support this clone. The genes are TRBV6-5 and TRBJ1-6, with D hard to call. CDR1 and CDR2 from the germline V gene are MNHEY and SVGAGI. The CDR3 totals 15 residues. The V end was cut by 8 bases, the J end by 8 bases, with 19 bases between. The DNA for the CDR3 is TGTGCCAGCTGTTTGACCCCGGACTTACATTCACCCCTCCACTTT. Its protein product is CASCLTPDLHSPLHF.

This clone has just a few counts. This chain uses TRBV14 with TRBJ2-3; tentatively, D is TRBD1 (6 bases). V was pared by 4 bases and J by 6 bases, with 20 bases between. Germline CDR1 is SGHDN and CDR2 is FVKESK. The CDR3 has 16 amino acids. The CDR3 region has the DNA TGTGCCAGCAGCCCTCGGTTTGGGGGCGCTCGGGATACGCAGTATTTT. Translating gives CASSPRFGGARDTQYF.

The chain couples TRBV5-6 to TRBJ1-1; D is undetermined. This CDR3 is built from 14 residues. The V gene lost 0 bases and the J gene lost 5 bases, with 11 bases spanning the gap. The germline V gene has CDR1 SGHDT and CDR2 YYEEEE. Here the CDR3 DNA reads TGTGCCAGCAGCTTGGAAGCCCTAGGGACTGAAGCTTTCTTT. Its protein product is CASSLEALGTEAFF.

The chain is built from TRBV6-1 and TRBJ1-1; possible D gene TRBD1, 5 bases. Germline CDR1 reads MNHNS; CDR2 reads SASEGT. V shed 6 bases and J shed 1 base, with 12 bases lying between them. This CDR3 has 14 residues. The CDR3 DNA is TGTGCCAGCAGGCCTATTAGGGGGAACACTGAAGCTTTCTTT. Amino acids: CASRPIRGNTEAFF.

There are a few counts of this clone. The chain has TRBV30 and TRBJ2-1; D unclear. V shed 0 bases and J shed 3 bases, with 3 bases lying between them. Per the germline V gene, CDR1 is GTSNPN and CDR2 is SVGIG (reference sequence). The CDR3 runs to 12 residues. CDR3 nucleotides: TGTGCCTGGAGTGTTGGCTACAATGAGCAGTTCTTC. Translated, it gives CAWSVGYNEQFF.

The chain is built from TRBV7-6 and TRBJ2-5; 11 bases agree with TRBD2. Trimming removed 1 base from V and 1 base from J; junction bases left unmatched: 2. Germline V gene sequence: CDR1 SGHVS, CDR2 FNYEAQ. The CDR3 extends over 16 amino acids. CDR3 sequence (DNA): TGTGCCAGCAGCTTAGTTGGGACTAGCGGCCAAGAGACCCAGTACTTC. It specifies CASSLVGTSGQETQYF.

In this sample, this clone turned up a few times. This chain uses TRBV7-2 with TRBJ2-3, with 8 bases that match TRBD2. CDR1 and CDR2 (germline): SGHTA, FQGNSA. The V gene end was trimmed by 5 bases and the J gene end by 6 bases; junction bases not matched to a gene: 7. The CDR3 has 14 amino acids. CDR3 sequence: CASSRWTSSDTQYF. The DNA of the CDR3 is TGTGCCAGCAGCCGATGGACTAGCTCGGATACGCAGTATTTT. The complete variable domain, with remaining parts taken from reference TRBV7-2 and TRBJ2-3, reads GAGVSQSPSNKVTEKGKDVELRCDPISGHTALYWYRQSLGQGLEFLIYFQGNSAPDKSGLPSDRFSAERTGGSVSTLTIQRTQQEDSAVYLCASSRWTSSDTQYFGPGTRLTVL.

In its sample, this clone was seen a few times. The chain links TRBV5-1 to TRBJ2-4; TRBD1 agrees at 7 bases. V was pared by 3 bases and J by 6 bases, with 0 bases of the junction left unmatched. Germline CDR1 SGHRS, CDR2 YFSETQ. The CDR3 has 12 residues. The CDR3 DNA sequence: TGCGCCAGCAGCTGGGACAGAAACATTCAGTACTTC. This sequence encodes CASSWDRNIQYF.

The CDR3 spells CASSAQTRGQETQYF. CDR3 coding DNA: TGTGCCAGCAGTGCCCAGACAAGGGGCCAAGAGACCCAGTACTTC. The chain is built from TRBV2 and TRBJ2-5, with a weak D call TRBD1 (5 bases). Trimming cost V 4 bases and J 1 base, with 13 bases left between them. The germline V gene encodes CDR1 SNHLY and CDR2 FYNNEI. This CDR3 is built from 15 residues.

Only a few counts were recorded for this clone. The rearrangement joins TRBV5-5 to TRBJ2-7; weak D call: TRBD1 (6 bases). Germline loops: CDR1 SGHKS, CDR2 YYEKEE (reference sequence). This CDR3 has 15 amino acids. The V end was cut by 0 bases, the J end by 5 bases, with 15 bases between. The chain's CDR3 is CASSLGYSGTHEQYF. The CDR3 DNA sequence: TGTGCCAGCAGCTTGGGATATAGTGGGACACACGAGCAGTACTTC.

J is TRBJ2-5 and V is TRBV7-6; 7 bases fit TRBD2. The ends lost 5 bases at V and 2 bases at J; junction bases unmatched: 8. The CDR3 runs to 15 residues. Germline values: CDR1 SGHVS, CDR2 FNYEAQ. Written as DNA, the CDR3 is TGTGCCAGCAGCCCCGGGAGGAGGGTTCAAGAGACCCAGTACTTC. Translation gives CASSPGRRVQETQYF.

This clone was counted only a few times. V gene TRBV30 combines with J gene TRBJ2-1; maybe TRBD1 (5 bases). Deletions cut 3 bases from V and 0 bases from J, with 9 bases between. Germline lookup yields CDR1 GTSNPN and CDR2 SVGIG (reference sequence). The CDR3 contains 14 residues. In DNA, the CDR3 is TGTGCCTGGAGGGGCAGGGACTCCTACAATGAGCAGTTCTTC. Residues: CAWRGRDSYNEQFF.

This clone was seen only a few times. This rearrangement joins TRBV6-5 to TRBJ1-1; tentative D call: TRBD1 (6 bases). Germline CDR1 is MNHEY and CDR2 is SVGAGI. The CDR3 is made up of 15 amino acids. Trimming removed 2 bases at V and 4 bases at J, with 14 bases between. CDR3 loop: CASSYAGAGGTEAFF. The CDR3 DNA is TGTGCCAGCAGTTACGCAGGGGCTGGGGGCACTGAAGCTTTCTTT.

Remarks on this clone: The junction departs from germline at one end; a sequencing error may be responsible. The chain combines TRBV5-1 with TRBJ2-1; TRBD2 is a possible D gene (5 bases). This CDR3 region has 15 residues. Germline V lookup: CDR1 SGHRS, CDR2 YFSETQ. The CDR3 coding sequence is TGCGCCAGCAGATCAAGCGGAAGCTCCTACAAAGAGCAGTTCTTC. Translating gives CASRSSGSSYKEQFF.

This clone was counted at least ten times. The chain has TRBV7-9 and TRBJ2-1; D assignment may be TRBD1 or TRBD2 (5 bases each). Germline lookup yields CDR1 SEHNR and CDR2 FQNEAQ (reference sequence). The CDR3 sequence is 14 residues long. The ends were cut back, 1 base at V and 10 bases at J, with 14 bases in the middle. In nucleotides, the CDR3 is TGTGCCAGCAGCTTAGATCAGGCCGGGGACGAGCAGTTCTTC. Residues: CASSLDQAGDEQFF.

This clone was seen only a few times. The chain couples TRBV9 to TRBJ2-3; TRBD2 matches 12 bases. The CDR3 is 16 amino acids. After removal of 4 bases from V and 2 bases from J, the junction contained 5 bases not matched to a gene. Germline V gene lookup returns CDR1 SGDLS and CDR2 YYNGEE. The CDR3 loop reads CASSTRLAGVTDTQYF. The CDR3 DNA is TGTGCCAGCAGCACCCGACTAGCGGGGGTCACAGATACGCAGTATTTT.

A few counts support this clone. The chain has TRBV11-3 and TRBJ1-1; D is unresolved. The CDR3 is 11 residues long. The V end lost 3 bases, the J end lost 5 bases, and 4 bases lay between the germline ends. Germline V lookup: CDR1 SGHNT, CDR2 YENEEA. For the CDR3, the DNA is TGTGCCAGCAGCTTCCGGACTGAAGCTTTCTTT. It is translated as CASSFRTEAFF. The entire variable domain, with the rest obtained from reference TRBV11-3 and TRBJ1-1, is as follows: EAGVVQSPRYKIIEKKQPVAFWCNPISGHNTLYWYLQNLGQGPELLIRYENEEAVDDSQLPKDRFSAERLKGVDSTLKIQPAELGDSAVYLCASSFRTEAFFGQGTRLTVV.

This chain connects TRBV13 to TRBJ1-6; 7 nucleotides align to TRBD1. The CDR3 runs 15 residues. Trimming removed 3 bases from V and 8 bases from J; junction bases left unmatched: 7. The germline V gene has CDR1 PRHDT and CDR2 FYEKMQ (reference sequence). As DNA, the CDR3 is TGTGCCAGCAGCTTGATCGACAGGGATGATTCACCCCTCCACTTT. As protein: CASSLIDRDDSPLHF. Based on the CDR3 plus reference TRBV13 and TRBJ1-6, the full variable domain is AAGVIQSPRHLIKEKRETATLKCYPIPRHDTVYWYQQGPGQDPQFLISFYEKMQSDKGSIPDRFSAQQFSDYHSELNMSSLELGDSALYFCASSLIDRDDSPLHFGNGTRLTVT.

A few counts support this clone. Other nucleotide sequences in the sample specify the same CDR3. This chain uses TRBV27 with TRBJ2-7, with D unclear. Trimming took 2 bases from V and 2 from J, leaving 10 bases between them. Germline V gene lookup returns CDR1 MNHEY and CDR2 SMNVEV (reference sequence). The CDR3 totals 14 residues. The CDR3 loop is CASSLSPNTYEQYF. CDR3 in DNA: TGTGCCAGCAGTTTAAGCCCCAATACCTACGAGCAGTACTTC.

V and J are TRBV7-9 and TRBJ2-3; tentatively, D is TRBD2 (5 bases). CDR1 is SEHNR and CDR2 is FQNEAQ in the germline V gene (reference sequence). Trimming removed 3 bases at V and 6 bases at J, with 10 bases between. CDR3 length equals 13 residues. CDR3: CASSFGDRDTQYF. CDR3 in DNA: TGTGCCAGCAGCTTCGGGGATCGGGATACGCAGTATTTT.

CDR3 nucleotides: TGTGCCAGCAGACACAGGGGAGGATTGGCTTTCTTT. As protein: CASRHRGGLAFF. The rearrangement joins TRBV6-5 to TRBJ1-1, with 7 bases lining up with TRBD1. The CDR3 sequence is 12 residues long. Losses at the gene ends were 6 bases for V and 11 bases for J; bases not matched to a gene: 9. In germline, CDR1 is MNHEY, CDR2 SVGAGI.

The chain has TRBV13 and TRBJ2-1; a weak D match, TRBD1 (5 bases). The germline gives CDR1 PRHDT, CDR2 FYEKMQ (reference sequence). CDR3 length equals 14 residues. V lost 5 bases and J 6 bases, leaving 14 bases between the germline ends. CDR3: CASSLRAGFNEQFF. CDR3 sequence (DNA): TGTGCCAGCAGCCTCAGGGCAGGTTTCAATGAGCAGTTCTTC.

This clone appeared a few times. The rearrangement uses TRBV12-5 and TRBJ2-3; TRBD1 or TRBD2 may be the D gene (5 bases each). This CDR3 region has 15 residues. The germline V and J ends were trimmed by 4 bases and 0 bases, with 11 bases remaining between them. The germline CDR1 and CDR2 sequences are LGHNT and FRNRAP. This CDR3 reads CASGSGDPSTDTQYF. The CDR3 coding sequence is TGTGCTAGTGGTTCCGGGGACCCAAGCACAGATACGCAGTATTTT.

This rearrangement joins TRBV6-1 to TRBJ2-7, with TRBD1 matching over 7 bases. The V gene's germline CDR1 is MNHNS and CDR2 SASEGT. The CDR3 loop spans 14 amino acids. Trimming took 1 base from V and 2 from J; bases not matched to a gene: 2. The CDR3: CASSEGGQAYEQYF. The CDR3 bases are TGTGCCAGCAGTGAAGGAGGACAGGCCTACGAGCAGTACTTC.

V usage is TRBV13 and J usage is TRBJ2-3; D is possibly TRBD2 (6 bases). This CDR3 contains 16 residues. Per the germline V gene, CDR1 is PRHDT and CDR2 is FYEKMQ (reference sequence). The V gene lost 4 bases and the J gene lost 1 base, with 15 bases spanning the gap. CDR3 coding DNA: TGTGCCAGCAGCTCCAATTCGGGACTCCGCACAGATACGCAGTATTTT. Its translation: CASSSNSGLRTDTQYF.

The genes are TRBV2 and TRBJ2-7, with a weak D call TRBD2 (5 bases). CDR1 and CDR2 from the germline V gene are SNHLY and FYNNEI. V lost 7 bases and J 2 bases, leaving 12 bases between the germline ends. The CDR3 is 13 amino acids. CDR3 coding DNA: TGTGCCAGCACGAGGGATTGGGCCTACGAGCAGTACTTC. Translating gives CASTRDWAYEQYF.

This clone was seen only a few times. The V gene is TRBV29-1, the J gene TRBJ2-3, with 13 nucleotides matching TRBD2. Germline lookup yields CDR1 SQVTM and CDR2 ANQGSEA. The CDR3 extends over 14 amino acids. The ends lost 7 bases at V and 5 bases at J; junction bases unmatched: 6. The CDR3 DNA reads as TGCAGCGCTGGACTAGCGGGGGCGGTAGATACGCAGTATTTT. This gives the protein CSAGLAGAVDTQYF.

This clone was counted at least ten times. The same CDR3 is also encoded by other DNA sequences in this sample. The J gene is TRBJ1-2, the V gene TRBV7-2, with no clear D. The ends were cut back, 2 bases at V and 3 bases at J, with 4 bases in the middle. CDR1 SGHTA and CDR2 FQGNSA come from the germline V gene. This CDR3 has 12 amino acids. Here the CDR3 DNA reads TGTGCCAGCAGCTTACTTGACTATGGCTACACCTTC. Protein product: CASSLLDYGYTF.

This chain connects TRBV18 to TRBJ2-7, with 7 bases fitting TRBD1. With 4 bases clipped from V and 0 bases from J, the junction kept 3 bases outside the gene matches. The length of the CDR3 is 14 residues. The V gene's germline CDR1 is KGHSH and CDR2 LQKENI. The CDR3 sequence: CASSRDSLSYEQYF. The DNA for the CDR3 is TGTGCCAGCTCACGGGACAGCCTCTCCTACGAGCAGTACTTC.